A selection of T cell receptor beta chains follows, all from one sample in a study of OX40 agonist ivuxolimab in advanced cancers. TCRdb's table, derived via immunoSEQ multiplex PCR, lists solely in-frame clones and lacks some. Seen here are approximately 63,000 clones, 79% observed once, and the top ten hold 11%. Specimen: CD4+ or CD8+ T cells sorted from blood, collected in a trial of the OX40 agonist ivuxolimab. These receptors came from an adult with an advanced solid tumor such as melanoma, head and neck, liver or kidney cancer. Each CDR3 is given with its conserved first and last residue. D genes are given only for firm matches. Rows give clone size only sometimes, using once, few, many, or a class for an expanded clone.

abundance	v_gene	d_gene	j_gene	CDR3aa	CDR3nt
once	TRBV5-4	.	TRBJ2-3	CASSWSGDTQYF	TGTGCCAGCAGCTGGAGTGGGGATACGCAGTATTTT
.	TRBV27	.	TRBJ2-1	CASSPGIYNEQFF	TGTGCCAGCAGTCCCGGGATCTACAATGAGCAGTTCTTC
medium-sized	TRBV11-2	TRBD1	TRBJ1-2	CASSPDGGQRLPF	TGTGCCAGCAGCCCAGACGGGGGACAGCGCCTCCCCTTC
.	TRBV25-1	TRBD1	TRBJ2-7	CASSESQQGDYEQYF	TGTGCCAGCAGTGAATCCCAGCAGGGGGACTACGAGCAGTACTTC
.	TRBV7-2	TRBD2	TRBJ2-7	CASSLSGGAGYEQYF	TGTGCCAGCAGCTTGTCGGGGGGTGCGGGATACGAGCAGTACTTC
.	TRBV5-5	TRBD2	TRBJ2-1	CASSSGTSGSNEQFF	TGTGCCAGCAGCTCCGGGACTAGCGGGAGCAATGAGCAGTTCTTC
.	TRBV7-2	.	TRBJ2-7	CASSPKGGATYEQYF	TGTGCCAGCAGTCCAAAGGGCGGGGCAACCTACGAGCAGTACTTC
.	TRBV30	.	TRBJ2-2	CAWKLPGELFF	TGTGCCTGGAAGCTACCCGGGGAGCTGTTTTTT
.	TRBV30	.	TRBJ2-1	CAWSARLGHYNEQFF	TGTGCCTGGAGTGCCCGGCTAGGCCACTACAATGAGCAGTTCTTC
.	TRBV7-9	.	TRBJ2-2	CASRVGTGELFF	TGTGCCAGCAGAGTCGGGACCGGGGAGCTGTTTTTT
few	TRBV27	.	TRBJ2-4	CASMGLAKNIQYF	TGTGCCAGCATGGGTCTAGCCAAAAACATTCAGTACTTC
once	TRBV11-3	TRBD1	TRBJ1-1	CASSFVGTGVTEAFF	TGTGCCAGCAGCTTCGTCGGGACAGGGGTCACTGAAGCTTTCTTT
.	TRBV29-1	.	TRBJ2-7	CSVRLGHYEQYF	TGCAGCGTTCGCTTGGGGCACTACGAGCAGTACTTC
.	TRBV29-1	TRBD1	TRBJ2-5	CSFPLQGALETQYF	TGCAGCTTCCCTTTGCAGGGGGCTTTGGAGACCCAGTACTTC
.	TRBV19	.	TRBJ2-5	CASSRKPGRETQYF	TGTGCCAGTAGCCGAAAGCCGGGACGAGAGACCCAGTACTTC
few	TRBV4-1	.	TRBJ2-1	CASSPGLLGNEQFF	TGCGCCAGCAGCCCGGGACTCCTTGGCAATGAGCAGTTCTTC
.	TRBV18	.	TRBJ2-5	CASSSTVQETQYF	TGTGCCAGCTCATCGACGGTACAAGAGACCCAGTACTTC
.	TRBV5-1	.	TRBJ1-1	CASSRAKGSSTEAFF	TGCGCCAGCAGCCGGGCGAAGGGGTCTAGCACTGAAGCTTTCTTT
.	TRBV7-9	TRBD1	TRBJ1-4	CASSLYGTGDEKLFF	TGTGCCAGCAGCTTATATGGGACAGGGGATGAAAAACTGTTTTTT
.	TRBV4-3	TRBD2	TRBJ2-1	CASSQFRTSGVNEQFF	TGCGCCAGCAGCCAATTCAGGACTAGCGGGGTCAATGAGCAGTTCTTC
.	TRBV9	TRBD1	TRBJ1-1	CASSSRGDRDTEAFF	TGTGCCAGCAGCTCCCGAGGGGACAGGGACACTGAAGCTTTCTTT
.	TRBV7-6	TRBD2	TRBJ2-1	CASSQSRTSGAYNEQFF	TGTGCCAGCAGCCAAAGCCGGACTAGCGGAGCCTACAATGAGCAGTTCTTC
.	TRBV29-1	.	TRBJ1-4	CSVGSGTSKEKLFF	TGCAGCGTCGGCTCCGGGACAAGTAAAGAAAAACTGTTTTTT
.	TRBV7-2	TRBD1	TRBJ2-1	CASSLGQGAFDEQFF	TGTGCCAGCAGCCTCGGACAGGGGGCTTTCGATGAGCAGTTCTTC
few	TRBV7-8	TRBD2	TRBJ2-5	CASSLPRRLAGGKETQYF	TGTGCCAGCAGCTTACCTAGACGGCTAGCGGGGGGAAAAGAGACCCAGTACTTC
.	TRBV9	TRBD2	TRBJ2-1	CASSTRLAGDQRNEQFF	TGTGCCAGCAGCACCAGACTAGCGGGAGATCAAAGGAATGAGCAGTTCTTC
.	TRBV7-1	TRBD2	TRBJ2-2	CASSPWTSTGELFF	TGTGCCAGCAGCCCTTGGACTAGCACCGGGGAGCTGTTTTTT
.	TRBV7-6	.	TRBJ2-2	CASSLAVDTGELFF	TGTGCCAGCAGCTTAGCGGTCGACACCGGGGAGCTGTTTTTT
.	TRBV9	TRBD1	TRBJ2-7	CASSIGQATYEQYF	TGTGCCAGCAGCATAGGACAGGCAACCTACGAGCAGTACTTC
.	TRBV6-5	.	TRBJ1-5	CASSSPGQPQHF	TGTGCCAGCAGTTCACCGGGTCAGCCCCAGCATTTT
.	TRBV14	.	TRBJ2-3	CASSPAGATDTQYF	TGTGCCAGCAGCCCGGCGGGGGCTACGGATACGCAGTATTTT
.	TRBV5-1	TRBD1	TRBJ1-4	CASSPSDRGNEKLFF	TGCGCCAGCAGCCCCTCGGACAGGGGTAATGAAAAACTGTTTTTT
.	TRBV9	.	TRBJ1-2	CASSVVTDYGYTF	TGTGCCAGCAGCGTAGTGACAGACTATGGCTACACCTTC
.	TRBV6-5	.	TRBJ2-7	CAALVRGYSYEQYF	TGTGCCGCCCTAGTCAGGGGATACTCCTACGAGCAGTACTTC
.	TRBV9	.	TRBJ2-1	CASSEAGEQFF	TGTGCCAGCAGCGAGGCAGGCGAGCAGTTCTTC
.	TRBV27	TRBD1	TRBJ2-7	CASSFTGGANAYEQYF	TGTGCCAGCAGCTTCACAGGGGGCGCAAACGCCTACGAGCAGTACTTC
.	TRBV19	TRBD1	TRBJ2-4	CASTGVRDRENIQYF	TGTGCCAGTACCGGGGTTCGGGACAGGGAAAACATTCAGTACTTC
.	TRBV10-3	TRBD2	TRBJ2-1	CAIRVGGDNEQFF	TGTGCCATCAGGGTGGGAGGGGACAATGAGCAGTTCTTC
.	TRBV5-1	.	TRBJ2-4	CASSSTGLIQYF	TGCGCCAGCAGCTCTACAGGGTTGATTCAGTACTTC
.	TRBV7-9	.	TRBJ2-1	CASSLGGISDNEQFF	TGTGCCAGCAGCTTAGGTGGCATTAGCGACAATGAGCAGTTCTTC
.	TRBV5-1	.	TRBJ2-3	CASSLRPADTQYF	TGCGCCAGCAGCTTGAGGCCCGCAGATACGCAGTATTTT
.	TRBV28	.	TRBJ1-6	CASMNIYNSPLHF	TGTGCCAGCATGAACATCTATAATTCACCCCTCCACTTT
.	TRBV15	.	TRBJ1-3	CATSRGEGSSGNTIYF	TGTGCCACCAGCAGAGGGGAGGGTAGCTCTGGAAACACCATATATTTT
.	TRBV5-8	.	TRBJ1-3	CASSLWGFSGNTIYF	TGTGCCAGCAGCTTATGGGGGTTCTCTGGAAACACCATATATTTT
once	TRBV5-6	.	TRBJ1-4	CASGLATNEKLFF	TGTGCCAGCGGATTAGCAACTAATGAAAAACTGTTTTTT
once	TRBV7-2	TRBD1	TRBJ2-2	CASSSLRTGGTGELFF	TGTGCCAGCAGCTCCCTCCGGACAGGGGGCACCGGGGAGCTGTTTTTT
.	TRBV6-5	.	TRBJ2-5	CASSYPGDGETQYF	TGTGCCAGCAGTTACCCAGGGGACGGGGAGACCCAGTACTTC
.	TRBV7-2	TRBD1	TRBJ2-5	CASSTRTDRVVQETQYF	TGTGCCAGCAGCACCCGCACGGACAGGGTAGTCCAAGAGACCCAGTACTTC
.	TRBV6-5	TRBD2	TRBJ2-1	CASSSYPGGEQFF	TGTGCCAGCAGTTCATACCCGGGAGGAGAGCAGTTCTTC
few	TRBV10-3	.	TRBJ1-5	CAISESGVSEPQHF	TGTGCCATCAGTGAGTCTGGTGTTTCGGAGCCCCAGCATTTT
.	TRBV5-5	.	TRBJ1-1	CASSLEGQKNTEAFF	TGTGCCAGCAGCTTGGAAGGGCAAAAGAACACTGAAGCTTTCTTT
many	TRBV9	.	TRBJ2-3	CASSVVAWPDTQYF	TGTGCCAGCAGCGTAGTAGCTTGGCCAGATACGCAGTATTTT
.	TRBV25-1	TRBD2	TRBJ2-1	CASSEWGAGEPNEQFF	TGTGCCAGCAGTGAATGGGGTGCGGGAGAACCCAATGAGCAGTTCTTC
.	TRBV2	.	TRBJ1-2	CASSVEITGNYGYTF	TGTGCCAGCAGTGTGGAAATTACGGGAAACTATGGCTACACCTTC
.	TRBV19	TRBD2	TRBJ2-7	CASSRFSGNRYEQYF	TGTGCCAGTAGTAGGTTTAGCGGGAACAGGTACGAGCAGTACTTC